Detailed here is one T cell receptor beta chain. These data are taken from a study of blood T cell repertoires in COVID-19. Under the authors' procedure: How many nucleated cells were present was estimated from reference gene primer amplification. Profiling relied on immunoSEQ multiplex PCR, and the TCRdb table lists in-frame clones only, not all of them. D and trimming were read from the DNA, whereas the V and J calls and clone size are those reported in that table. The table includes approximately 220,000 clones, 83% detected once. The germline V gene encodes CDR1 LNHDA and CDR2 SQIVND (reference sequence). The CDR3 contains 16 residues. The V segment lost 5 bases and the J segment 8 bases; nucleotides outside the gene matches: 14.

Sequenced sample: peripheral blood. The sequence came from a woman in her forties with active or convalescent COVID-19. V usage is TRBV19 and J usage is TRBJ1-2; 10 bases line up with TRBD1. The CDR3 loop reads CASSSPAGTGVYGYTF. The CDR3 DNA follows: TGTGCCAGTAGTTCCCCGGCCGGGACAGGGGTTTACGGCTACACCTTC.